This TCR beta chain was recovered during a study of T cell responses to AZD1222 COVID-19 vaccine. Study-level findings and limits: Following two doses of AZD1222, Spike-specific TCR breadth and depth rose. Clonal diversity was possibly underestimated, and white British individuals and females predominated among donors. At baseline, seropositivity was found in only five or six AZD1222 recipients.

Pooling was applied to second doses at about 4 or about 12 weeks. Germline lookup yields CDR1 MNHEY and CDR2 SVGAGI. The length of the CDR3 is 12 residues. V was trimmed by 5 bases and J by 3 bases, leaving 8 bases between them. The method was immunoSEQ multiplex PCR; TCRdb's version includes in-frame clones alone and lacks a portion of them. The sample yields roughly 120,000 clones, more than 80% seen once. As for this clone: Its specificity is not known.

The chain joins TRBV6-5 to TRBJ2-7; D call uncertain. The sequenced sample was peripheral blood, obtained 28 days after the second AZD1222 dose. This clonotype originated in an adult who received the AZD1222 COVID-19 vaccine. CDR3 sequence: CASSTSHYEQYF. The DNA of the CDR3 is TGTGCCAGCAGTACAAGCCACTACGAGCAGTACTTC.